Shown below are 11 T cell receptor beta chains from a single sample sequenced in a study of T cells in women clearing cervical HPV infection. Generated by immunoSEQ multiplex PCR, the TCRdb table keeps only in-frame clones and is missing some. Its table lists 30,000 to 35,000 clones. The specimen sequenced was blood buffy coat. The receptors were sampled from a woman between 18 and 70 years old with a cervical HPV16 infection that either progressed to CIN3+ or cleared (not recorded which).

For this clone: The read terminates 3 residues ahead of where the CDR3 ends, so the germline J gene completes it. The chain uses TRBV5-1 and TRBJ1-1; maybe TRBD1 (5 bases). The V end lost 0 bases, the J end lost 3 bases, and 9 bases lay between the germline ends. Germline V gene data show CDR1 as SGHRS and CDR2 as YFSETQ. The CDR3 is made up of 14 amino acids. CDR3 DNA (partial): TGCGCCAGCAGCTTGGCTGTAGGGGACACTGAA. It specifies CASSLAVGDTE. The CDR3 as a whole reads CASSLAVGDTEAFF.

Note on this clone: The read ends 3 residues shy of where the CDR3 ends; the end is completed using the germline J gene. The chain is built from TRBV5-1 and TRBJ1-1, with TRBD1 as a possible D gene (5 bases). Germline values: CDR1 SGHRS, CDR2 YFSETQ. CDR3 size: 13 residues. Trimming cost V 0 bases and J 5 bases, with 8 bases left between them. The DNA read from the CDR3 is TGCGCCAGCAGCTTGGAGCAGGGAACTGAA. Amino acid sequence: CASSLEQGTE. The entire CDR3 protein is CASSLEQGTEAFF. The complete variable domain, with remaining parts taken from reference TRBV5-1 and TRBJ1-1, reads KAGVTQTPRYLIKTRGQQVTLSCSPISGHRSVSWYQQTPGQGLQFLFEYFSETQRNKGNFPGRFSGRQFSNSRSEMNVSTLELGDSALYLCASSLEQGTEAFFGQGTRLTVV.

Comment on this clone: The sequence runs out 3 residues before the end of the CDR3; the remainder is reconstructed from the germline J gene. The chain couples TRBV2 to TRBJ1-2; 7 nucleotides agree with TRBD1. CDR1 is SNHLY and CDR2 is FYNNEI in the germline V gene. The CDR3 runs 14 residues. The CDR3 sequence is CASNLGQNSYDYTF. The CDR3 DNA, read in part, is TGTGCCAGCAATTTGGGACAGAACTCCTACGAC.

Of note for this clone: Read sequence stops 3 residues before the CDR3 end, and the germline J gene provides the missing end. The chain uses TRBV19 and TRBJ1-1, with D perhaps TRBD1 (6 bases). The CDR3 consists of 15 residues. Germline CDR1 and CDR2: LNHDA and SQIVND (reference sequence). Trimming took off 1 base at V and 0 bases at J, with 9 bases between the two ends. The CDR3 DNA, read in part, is TGTGCCAGTAGTATAGTGGACAGTATGAACACTGAA. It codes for CASSIVDSMNTE. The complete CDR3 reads CASSIVDSMNTEAFF.

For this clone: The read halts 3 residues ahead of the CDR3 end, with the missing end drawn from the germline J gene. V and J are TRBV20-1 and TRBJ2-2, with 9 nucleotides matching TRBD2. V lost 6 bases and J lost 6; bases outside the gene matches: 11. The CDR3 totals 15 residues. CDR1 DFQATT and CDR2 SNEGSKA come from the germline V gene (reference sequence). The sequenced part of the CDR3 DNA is TGCAGTGCAAAGAGGCGGGGGGGCCCATCCGGGGAG. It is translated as CSAKRRGGPSGE. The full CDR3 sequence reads CSAKRRGGPSGELFF.

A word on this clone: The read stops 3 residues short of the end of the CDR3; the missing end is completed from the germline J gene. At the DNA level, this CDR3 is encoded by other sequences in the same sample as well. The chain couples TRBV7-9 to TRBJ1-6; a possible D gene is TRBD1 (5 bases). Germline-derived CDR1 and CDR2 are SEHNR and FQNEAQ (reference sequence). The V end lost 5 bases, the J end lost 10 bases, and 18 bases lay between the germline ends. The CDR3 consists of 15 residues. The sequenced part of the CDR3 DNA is TGTGCCAGCAGCGCCCGGAGGGGTGAGGGATCACCC. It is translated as CASSARRGEGSP. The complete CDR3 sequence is CASSARRGEGSPLHF.

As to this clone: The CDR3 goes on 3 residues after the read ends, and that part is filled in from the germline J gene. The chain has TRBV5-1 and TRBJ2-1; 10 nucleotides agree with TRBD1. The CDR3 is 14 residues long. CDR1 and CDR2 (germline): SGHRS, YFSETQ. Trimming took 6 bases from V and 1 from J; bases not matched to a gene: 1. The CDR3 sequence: CASTGQGSYNEQFF. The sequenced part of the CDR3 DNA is TGCGCCAGCACGGGACAGGGGTCCTACAATGAG.

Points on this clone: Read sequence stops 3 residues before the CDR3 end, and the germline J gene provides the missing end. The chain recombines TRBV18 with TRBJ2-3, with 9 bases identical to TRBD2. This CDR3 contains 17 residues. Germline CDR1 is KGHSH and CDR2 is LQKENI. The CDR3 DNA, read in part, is TGTGCCAGCTCACCACCGGGGAGCGGGGGGTACCAAGAGACG. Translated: CASSPPGSGGYQET. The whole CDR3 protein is CASSPPGSGGYQETQYF.

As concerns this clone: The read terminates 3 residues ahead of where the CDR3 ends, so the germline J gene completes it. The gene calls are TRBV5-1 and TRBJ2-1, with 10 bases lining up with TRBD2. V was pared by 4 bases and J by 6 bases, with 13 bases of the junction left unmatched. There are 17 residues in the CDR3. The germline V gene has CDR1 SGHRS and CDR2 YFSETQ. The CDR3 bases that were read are TGCGCCAGCAGCAACTCAAAACTAGCGGGGCCGACCAATGAG. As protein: CASSNSKLAGPTNE. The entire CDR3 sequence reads CASSNSKLAGPTNEQFF.

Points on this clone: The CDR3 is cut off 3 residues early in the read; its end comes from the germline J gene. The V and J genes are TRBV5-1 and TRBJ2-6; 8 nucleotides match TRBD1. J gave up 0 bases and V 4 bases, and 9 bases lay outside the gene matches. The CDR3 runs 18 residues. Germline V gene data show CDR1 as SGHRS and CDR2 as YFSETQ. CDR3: CASSPNGQGNSGANVLTF. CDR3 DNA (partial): TGCGCCAGCAGCCCAAACGGACAGGGAAACTCTGGGGCCAACGTC.

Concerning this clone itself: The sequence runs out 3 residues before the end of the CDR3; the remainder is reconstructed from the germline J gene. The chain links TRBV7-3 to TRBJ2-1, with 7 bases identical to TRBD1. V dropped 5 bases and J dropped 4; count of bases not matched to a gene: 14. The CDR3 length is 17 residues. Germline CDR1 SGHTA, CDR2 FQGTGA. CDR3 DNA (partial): TGTGCCAGCAGCACCGGGACAGAAGCCTTGAAATACAATGAG. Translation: CASSTGTEALKYNE. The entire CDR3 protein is CASSTGTEALKYNEQFF.